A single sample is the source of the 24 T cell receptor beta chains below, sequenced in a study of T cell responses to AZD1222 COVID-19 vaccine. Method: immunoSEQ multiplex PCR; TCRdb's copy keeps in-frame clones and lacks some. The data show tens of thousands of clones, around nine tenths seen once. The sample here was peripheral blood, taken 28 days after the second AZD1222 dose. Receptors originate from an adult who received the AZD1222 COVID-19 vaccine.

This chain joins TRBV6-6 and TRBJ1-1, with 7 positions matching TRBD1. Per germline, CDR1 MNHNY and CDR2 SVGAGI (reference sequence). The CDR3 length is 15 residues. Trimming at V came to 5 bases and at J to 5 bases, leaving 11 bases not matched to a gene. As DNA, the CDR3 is TGTGCCAGCAGTCCGTCAGGGGGGTTCGTGACTGAAGCTTTCTTT. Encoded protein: CASSPSGGFVTEAFF.

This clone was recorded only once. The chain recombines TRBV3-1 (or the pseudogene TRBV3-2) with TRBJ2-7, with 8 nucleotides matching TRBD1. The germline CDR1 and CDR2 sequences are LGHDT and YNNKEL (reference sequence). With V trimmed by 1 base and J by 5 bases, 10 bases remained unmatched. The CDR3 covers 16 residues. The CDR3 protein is CASSQGWRQGTDEQYF. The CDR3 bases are TGTGCCAGCAGCCAAGGATGGAGACAGGGGACCGACGAGCAGTACTTC.

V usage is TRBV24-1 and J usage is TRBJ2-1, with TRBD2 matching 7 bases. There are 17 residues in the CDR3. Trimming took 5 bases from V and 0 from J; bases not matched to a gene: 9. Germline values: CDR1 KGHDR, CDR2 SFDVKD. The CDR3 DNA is TGTGCCACCAGTGCTAAAAGGGGCGGGAGCTCCTACAATGAGCAGTTCTTC. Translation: CATSAKRGGSSYNEQFF.

The CDR3 loop is CASRQGFYGYTF. The CDR3 DNA follows: TGTGCCAGCAGACAGGGGTTCTATGGCTACACCTTC. The V call is TRBV25-1, the J call TRBJ1-2; TRBD1 matches at 7 bases. Trimming removed 6 bases from V and 4 bases from J; junction bases left unmatched: 2. There are 12 residues in the CDR3. From germline, CDR1 is MGHDK and CDR2 SYGVNS.

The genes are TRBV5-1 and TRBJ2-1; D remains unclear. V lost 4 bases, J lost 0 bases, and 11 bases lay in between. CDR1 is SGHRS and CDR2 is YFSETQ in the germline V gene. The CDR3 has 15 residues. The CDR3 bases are TGCGCCAGCAGCCTAACAGCGAGCTCCTACAATGAGCAGTTCTTC. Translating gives CASSLTASSYNEQFF. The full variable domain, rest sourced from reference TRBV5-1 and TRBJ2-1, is KAGVTQTPRYLIKTRGQQVTLSCSPISGHRSVSWYQQTPGQGLQFLFEYFSETQRNKGNFPGRFSGRQFSNSRSEMNVSTLELGDSALYLCASSLTASSYNEQFFGPGTRLTVL.

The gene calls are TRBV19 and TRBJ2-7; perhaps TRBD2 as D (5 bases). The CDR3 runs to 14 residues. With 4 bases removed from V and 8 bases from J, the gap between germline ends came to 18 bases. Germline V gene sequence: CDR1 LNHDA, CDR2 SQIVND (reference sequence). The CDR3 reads CASSTSGALGKQYF. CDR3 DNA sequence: TGTGCCAGTAGTACGAGCGGCGCCCTCGGAAAGCAGTACTTC.

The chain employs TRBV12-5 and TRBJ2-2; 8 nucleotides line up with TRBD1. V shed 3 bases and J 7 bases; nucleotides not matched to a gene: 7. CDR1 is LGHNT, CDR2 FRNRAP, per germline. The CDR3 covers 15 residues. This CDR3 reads CASGFLTGGIGELFF. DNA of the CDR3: TGTGCTAGTGGTTTTCTCACAGGGGGGATCGGGGAGCTGTTTTTT.

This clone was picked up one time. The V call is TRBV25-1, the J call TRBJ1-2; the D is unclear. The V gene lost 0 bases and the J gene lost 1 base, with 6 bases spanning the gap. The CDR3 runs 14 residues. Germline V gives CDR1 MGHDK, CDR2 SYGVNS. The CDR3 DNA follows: TGTGCCAGCAGTGAATACGGCAGTAACTATGGCTACACCTTC. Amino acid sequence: CASSEYGSNYGYTF.

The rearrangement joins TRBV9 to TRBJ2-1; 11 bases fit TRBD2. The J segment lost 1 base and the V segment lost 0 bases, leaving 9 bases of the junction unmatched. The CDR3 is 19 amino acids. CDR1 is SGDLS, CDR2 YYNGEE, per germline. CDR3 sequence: CASSVGFSGGAGSYNEQFF. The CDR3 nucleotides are TGTGCCAGCAGCGTAGGGTTTAGCGGGGGGGCCGGATCCTACAATGAGCAGTTCTTC.

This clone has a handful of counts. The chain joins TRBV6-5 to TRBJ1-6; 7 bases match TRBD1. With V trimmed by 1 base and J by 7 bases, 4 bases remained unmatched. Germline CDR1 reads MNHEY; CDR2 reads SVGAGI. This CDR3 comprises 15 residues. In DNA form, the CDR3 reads TGTGCCAGCAGTTACTTCAGGGGGATAAATTCACCCCTCCACTTT. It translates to CASSYFRGINSPLHF.

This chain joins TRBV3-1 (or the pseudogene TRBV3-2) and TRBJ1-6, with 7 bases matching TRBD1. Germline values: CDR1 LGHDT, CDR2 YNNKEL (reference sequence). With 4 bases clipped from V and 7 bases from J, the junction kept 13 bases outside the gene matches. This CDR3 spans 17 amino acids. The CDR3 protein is CASSLERAGQKNSPLHF. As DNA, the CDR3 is TGTGCCAGCAGCCTCGAGCGGGCGGGACAGAAGAATTCACCCCTCCACTTT.

CDR3 nucleotide sequence: TGTGCCAGCAGCAAAGGCTCTATGAACCCAAGGGATGAGCAGTTCTTC. Translation: CASSKGSMNPRDEQFF. This sequence joins TRBV21-1 and TRBJ2-1. TRBV21-1 is assigned pseudogene status. The CDR3 is 16 residues long.

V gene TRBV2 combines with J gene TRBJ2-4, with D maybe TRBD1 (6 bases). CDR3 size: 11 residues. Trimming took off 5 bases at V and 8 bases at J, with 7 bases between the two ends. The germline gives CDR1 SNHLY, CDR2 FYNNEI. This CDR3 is CASSRQDIQYF. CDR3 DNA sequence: TGTGCCAGCAGTCGACAGGACATTCAGTACTTC.

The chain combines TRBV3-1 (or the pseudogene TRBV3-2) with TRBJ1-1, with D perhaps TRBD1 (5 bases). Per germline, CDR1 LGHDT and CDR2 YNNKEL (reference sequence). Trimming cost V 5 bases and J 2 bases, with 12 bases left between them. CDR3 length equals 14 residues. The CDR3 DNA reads TGTGCCAGCAGCTCGGGGCAGAGCAACACTGAAGCTTTCTTT. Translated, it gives CASSSGQSNTEAFF.

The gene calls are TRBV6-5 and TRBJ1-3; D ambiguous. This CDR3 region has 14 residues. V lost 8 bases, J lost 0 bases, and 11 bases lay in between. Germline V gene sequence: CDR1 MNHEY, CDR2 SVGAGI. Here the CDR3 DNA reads TGTGCCAGCGAACATCCTCACTCTGGAAACACCATATATTTT. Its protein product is CASEHPHSGNTIYF.

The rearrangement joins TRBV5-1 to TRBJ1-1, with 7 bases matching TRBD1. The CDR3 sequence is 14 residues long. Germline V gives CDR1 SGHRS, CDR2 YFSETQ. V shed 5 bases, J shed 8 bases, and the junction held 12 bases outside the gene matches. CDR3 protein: CASRTGTLLGEAFF. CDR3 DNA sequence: TGCGCCAGCAGGACAGGGACCCTGCTCGGCGAAGCTTTCTTT.

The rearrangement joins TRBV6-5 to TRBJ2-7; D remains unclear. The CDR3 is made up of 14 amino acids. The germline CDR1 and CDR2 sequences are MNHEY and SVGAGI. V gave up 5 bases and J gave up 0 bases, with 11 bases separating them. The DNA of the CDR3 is TGTGCCAGCAGTCTCCGGTTCAGCTCCTACGAGCAGTACTTC. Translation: CASSLRFSSYEQYF.

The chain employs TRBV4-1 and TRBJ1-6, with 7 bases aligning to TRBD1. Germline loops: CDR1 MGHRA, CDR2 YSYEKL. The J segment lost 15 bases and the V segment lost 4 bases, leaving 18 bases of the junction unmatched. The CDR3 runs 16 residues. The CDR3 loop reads CASSPLLGTAVGNLHF. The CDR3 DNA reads TGCGCCAGCAGCCCGCTCCTCGGGACAGCCGTGGGGAACCTCCACTTT.

The CDR3 sequence is CASRSLRSEQFF. The CDR3 DNA sequence: TGTGCCAGCAGATCGTTAAGGAGTGAGCAGTTCTTC. The J gene is TRBJ2-1, the V gene TRBV5-6; D is undetermined. Trimming pared 5 bases from V and 9 bases from J, leaving 12 bases between. The CDR3 is 12 residues long. Per germline, CDR1 SGHDT and CDR2 YYEEEE.

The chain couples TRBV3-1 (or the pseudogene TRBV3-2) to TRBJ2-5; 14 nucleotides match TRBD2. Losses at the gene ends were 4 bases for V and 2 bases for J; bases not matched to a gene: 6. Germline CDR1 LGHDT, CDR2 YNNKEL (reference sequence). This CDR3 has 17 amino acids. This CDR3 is CASSRTSGGPLQETQYF. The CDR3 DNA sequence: TGTGCCAGCAGCCGGACTAGCGGGGGGCCACTACAAGAGACCCAGTACTTC.

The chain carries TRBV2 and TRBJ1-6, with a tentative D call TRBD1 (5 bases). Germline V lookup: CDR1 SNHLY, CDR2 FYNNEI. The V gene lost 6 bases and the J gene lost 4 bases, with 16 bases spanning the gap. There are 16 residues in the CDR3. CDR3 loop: CASRLYRKTYNSPLHF. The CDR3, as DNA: TGTGCCAGCAGATTATACAGGAAAACTTATAATTCACCCCTCCACTTT. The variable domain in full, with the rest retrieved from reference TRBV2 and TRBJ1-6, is EPEVTQTPSHQVTQMGQEVILRCVPISNHLYFYWYRQILGQKVEFLVSFYNNEISEKSEIFDDQFSVERPDGSNFTLKIRSTKLEDSAMYFCASRLYRKTYNSPLHFGNGTRLTVT.

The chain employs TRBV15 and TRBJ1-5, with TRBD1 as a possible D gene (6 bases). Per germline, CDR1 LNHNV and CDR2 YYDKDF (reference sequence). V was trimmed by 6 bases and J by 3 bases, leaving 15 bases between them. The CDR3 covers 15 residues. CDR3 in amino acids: CATSKRGDNNQPQHF. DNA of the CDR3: TGTGCCACCAGTAAGAGGGGGGACAACAATCAGCCCCAGCATTTT.

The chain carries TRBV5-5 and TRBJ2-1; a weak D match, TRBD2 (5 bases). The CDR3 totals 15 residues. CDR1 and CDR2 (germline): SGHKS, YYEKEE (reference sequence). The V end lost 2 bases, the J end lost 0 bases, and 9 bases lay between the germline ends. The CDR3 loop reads CASSLSGNSYNEQFF. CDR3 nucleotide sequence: TGTGCCAGCAGCTTATCCGGGAACTCCTACAATGAGCAGTTCTTC.

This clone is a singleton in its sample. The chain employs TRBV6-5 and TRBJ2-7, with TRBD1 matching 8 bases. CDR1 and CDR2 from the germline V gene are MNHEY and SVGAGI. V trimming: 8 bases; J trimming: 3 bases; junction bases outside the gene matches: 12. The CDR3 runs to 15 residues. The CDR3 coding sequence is TGTGCCAGCTGCGACCCCCCAGGGGGCGTCTACGAGCAGTACTTC. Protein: CASCDPPGGVYEQYF.